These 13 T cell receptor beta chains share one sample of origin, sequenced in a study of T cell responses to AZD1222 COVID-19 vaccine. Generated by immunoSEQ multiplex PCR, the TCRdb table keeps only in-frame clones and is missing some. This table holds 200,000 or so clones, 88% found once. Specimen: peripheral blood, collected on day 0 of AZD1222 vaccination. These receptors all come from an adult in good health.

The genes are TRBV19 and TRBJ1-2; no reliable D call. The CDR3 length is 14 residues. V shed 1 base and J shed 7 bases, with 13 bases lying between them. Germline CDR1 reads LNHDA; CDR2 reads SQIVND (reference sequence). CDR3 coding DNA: TGTGCCAGTAGTATAGTTGGAACGAAAATTGGCTACACCTTC. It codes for CASSIVGTKIGYTF. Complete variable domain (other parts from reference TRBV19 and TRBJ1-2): DGGITQSPKYLFRKEGQNVTLSCEQNLNHDAMYWYRQDPGQGLRLIYYSQIVNDFQKGDIAEGYSVSREKKESFPLTVTSAQKNPTAFYLCASSIVGTKIGYTFGSGTRLTVV.

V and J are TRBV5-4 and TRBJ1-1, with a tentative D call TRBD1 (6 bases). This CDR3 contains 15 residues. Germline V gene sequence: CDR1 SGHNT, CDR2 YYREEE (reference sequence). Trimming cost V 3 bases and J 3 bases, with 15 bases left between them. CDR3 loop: CASSSPTGWYTEAFF. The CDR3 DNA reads TGTGCCAGCAGCTCACCGACAGGTTGGTACACTGAAGCTTTCTTT.

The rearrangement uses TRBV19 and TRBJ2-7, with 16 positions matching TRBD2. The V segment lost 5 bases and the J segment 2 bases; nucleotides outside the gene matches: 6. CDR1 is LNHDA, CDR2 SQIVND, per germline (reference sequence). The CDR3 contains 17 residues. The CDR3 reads CASSPMGLAGGTYEQYF. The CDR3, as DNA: TGTGCCAGTAGTCCCATGGGACTAGCGGGGGGGACCTACGAGCAGTACTTC.

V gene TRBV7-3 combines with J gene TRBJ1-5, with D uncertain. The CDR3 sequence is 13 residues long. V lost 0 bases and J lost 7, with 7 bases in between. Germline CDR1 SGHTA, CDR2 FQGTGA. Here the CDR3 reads CASSLTAGQPQHF. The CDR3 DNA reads TGTGCCAGCAGCTTAACGGCGGGCCAGCCCCAGCATTTT.

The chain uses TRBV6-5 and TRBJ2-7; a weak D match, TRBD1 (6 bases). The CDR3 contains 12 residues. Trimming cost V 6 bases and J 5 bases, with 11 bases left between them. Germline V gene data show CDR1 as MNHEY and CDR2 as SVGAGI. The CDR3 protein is CASRTQGNEQYF. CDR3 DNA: TGTGCCAGCAGGACACAGGGAAACGAGCAGTACTTC.

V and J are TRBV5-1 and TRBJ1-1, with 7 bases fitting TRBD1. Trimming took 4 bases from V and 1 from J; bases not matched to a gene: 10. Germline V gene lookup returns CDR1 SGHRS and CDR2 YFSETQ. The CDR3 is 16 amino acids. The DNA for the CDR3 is TGCGCCAGCAGCCAGGGCCCCGGGACAGCGAACACTGAAGCTTTCTTT. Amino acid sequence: CASSQGPGTANTEAFF.

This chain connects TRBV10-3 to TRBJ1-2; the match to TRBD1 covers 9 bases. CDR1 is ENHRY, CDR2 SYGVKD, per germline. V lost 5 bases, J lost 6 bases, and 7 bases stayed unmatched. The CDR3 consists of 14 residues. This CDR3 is CAISPDRGYDGYTF. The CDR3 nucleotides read TGTGCCATCAGTCCCGACAGGGGGTACGATGGCTACACCTTC.

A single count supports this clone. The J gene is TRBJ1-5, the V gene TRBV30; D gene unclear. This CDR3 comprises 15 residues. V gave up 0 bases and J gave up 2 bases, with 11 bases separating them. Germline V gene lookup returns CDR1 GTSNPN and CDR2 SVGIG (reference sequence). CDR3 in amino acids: CAWSVIGGGNQPQHF. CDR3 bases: TGTGCCTGGAGTGTAATCGGTGGGGGCAATCAGCCCCAGCATTTT. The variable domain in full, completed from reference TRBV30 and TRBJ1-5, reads SQTIHQWPATLVQPVGSPLSLECTVEGTSNPNLYWYRQAAGRGLQLLFYSVGIGQISSEVPQNLSASRPQDRQFILSSKKLLLSDSGFYLCAWSVIGGGNQPQHFGDGTRLSIL.

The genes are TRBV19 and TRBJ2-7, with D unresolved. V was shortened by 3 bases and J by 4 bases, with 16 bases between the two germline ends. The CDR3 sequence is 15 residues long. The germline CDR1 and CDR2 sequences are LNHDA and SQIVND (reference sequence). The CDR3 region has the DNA TGTGCCAGTAGTATCGATAGGTGGAGAGGTTACGAGCAGTACTTC. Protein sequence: CASSIDRWRGYEQYF.

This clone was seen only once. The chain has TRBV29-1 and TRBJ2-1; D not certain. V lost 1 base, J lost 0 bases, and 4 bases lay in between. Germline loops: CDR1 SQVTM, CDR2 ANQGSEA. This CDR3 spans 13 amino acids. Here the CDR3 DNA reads TGCAGCGTTGAAGGGAGCTCCTACAATGAGCAGTTCTTC. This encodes CSVEGSSYNEQFF.

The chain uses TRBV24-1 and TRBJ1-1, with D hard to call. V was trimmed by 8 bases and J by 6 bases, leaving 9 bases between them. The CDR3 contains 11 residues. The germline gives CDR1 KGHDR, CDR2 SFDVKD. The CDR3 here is CATNRYPEAFF. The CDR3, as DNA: TGTGCCACCAACCGATACCCTGAAGCTTTCTTT.

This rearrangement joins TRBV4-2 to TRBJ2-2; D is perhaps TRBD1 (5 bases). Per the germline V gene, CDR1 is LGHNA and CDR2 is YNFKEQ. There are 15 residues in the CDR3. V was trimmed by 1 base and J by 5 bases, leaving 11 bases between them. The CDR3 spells CASSQVDTTTGELFF. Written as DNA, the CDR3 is TGTGCCAGCAGCCAAGTGGACACAACTACCGGGGAGCTGTTTTTT.

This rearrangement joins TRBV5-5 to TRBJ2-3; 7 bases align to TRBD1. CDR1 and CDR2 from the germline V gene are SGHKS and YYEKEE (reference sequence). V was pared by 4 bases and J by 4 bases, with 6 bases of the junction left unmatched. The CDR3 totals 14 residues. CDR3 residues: CASSEGAVADTQYF. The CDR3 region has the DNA TGTGCCAGCAGCGAGGGGGCCGTCGCAGATACGCAGTATTTT.